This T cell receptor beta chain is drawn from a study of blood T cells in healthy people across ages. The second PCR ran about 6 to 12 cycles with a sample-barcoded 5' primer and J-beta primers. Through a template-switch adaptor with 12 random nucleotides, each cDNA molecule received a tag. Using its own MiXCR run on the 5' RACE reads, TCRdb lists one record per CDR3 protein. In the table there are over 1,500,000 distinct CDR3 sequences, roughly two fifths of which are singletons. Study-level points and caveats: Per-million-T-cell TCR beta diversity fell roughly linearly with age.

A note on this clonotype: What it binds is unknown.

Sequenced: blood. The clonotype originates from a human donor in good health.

The CDR3 sequence is CATSRDLENTEAFF. In DNA, the CDR3 is TGTGCCACCAGCAGAGATCTGGAAAACACTGAAGCTTTCTTT. The chain has TRBV15 and TRBJ1-1, with D uncertain. V dropped 0 bases and J dropped 2 bases, with 7 bases sitting between them. This CDR3 is built from 14 residues. CDR1 and CDR2 (germline): LNHNV, YYDKDF (reference sequence).